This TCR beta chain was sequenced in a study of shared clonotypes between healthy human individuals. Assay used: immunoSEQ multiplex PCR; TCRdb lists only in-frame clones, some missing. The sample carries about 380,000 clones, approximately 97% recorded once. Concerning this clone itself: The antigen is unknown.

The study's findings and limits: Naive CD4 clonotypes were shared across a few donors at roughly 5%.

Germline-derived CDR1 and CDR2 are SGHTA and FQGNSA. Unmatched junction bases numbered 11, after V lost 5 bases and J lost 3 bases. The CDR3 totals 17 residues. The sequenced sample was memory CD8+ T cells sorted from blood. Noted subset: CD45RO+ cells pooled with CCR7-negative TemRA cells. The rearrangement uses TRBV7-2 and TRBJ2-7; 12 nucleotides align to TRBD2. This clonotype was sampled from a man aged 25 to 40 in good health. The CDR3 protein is CASSPLAGGPFYYEQYF. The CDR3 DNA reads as TGTGCCAGCAGCCCACTAGCGGGAGGCCCGTTTTACTACGAGCAGTACTTC.